This TCR beta chain was recorded in a study of spatial heterogeneity in lung cancer. The time point was: sample taken at primary tumor resection. Without sorting, whole RNA was sequenced from tumor, nontumor lung or frozen PBMC. The CDR3 length is 13 residues. V dropped 0 bases and J dropped 6 bases, with 8 bases sitting between them. The germline V gene encodes CDR1 MNHEY and CDR2 SVGAGI. TCRdb processed the 5' RACE reads anew with MiXCR; each CDR3 protein has one entry. The sample lists some 100,000 distinct CDR3 sequences; about 4.6% were seen once. Study conclusions and caveats: Tumors with more nonsynonymous mutations had more expanded intratumoral alpha and beta TCRs.

This clonotype was seen at least ten times. Its matching antigen is unknown. This chain connects TRBV6-5 to TRBJ1-2; the D gene is possibly TRBD1 (5 bases). This clonotype originated in a male donor with early-stage non-small cell lung cancer. The sequenced sample was lung tumor tissue, obtained at surgery. CDR3 amino acids: CASSYSKGHGYTF. The DNA for the CDR3 is TGTGCCAGCAGTTACTCGAAGGGGCATGGCTACACCTTC.